This T cell receptor beta chain emerged from a study of blood T cell repertoires in COVID-19 (dated by TCRdb to between 2020 and 2021). About the investigation overall: Samples from collaborators originated in the United States, Italy and Spain and spanned both the acute and convalescent phases of COVID-19. The dataset comprised deeply sampled blood TCRbeta repertoires from subjects exposed to, actively infected with, or recovered from COVID-19. Nearly every sample came with metadata listing a de-identified subject ID, COVID-19 status, age in years and sex. The prospective study material was composed of cDNA or gDNA derived from T cells, B-cell-depleted T cells, or PBMCs. Samples were obtained from the ongoing ImmuneRACE study (first 160 participants) and from 1,254 subjects provided by 6 global collaborators. Where available, HLA class I and class II types were taken from metadata supplied by the sample provider and were not determined by assay-based typing. The repertoires were released in a freely available public database meant as a resource for research on the immune response to SARS-CoV-2.

The paper as a whole reports these results and caveats: The amount of clinical and demographic metadata varied by source and participant and was provided uncurated.

TCRbeta CDR3 regions were amplified from genomic DNA using the immunoSEQ Assay, a bias-controlled multiplex PCR. On the authors' methods: Nucleated cell counts per sample were estimated from amplification of reference gene primers within the assay. To quantify the absolute abundance of each unique TCRbeta CDR3 rearrangement, sequence reads were collapsed and filtered. Productive Simpson clonality was computed per sample as the square root of Simpson's diversity index over productive rearrangements. In TCRdb, the immuneACCESS table is reduced to in-frame sequences with V and J assigned. These tables do not hold every clone; where another copy was compared, an unresolved V gene accounts for under half, and the others remain unexplained. V and J calls and clone size are given by that table; D and trimming were obtained from the DNA. Across this sample there are more than 150,000 clones, with roughly 80% seen only once. In total, the top ten clones hold about 11% of the sample.

Participants in the prospective study were enrolled through a virtual design, were aged roughly 18 to 100 years, and lived in roughly 24 United States geographic areas. In the prospective study, participants were assigned to cohorts based on the clinical history participants reported in a screening survey and a study questionnaire. Recovered participants in ImmuneRACE Cohort 3 were defined by two consecutive negative NP/OP PCR tests, clearance by a healthcare professional, or resolution of symptoms. In the prospective study, whole blood, serum and a nasopharyngeal or oropharyngeal swab were collected from each participant by mobile phlebotomists. Additional blood draws and questionnaires over an approximately two-month period could optionally be provided by prospective study participants. Before DNA extraction, prospective study blood samples were shipped either frozen or at room temperature. Details on this clone: Its antigen is not yet known. Qualities for individual bases were not recorded, and no much larger clone is one base off.

This clonotype was obtained from a man in his forties or fifties who had recovered from COVID-19. Sequenced: PBMCs or T cells enriched from blood (not recorded which).

Here is the DNA: TGTGCCAGCAGCTCCCGCGGAGCCATGAACACTGAAGCTTTCTTT. The encoded protein is CASSSRGAMNTEAFF. The chain employs TRBV7-8 and TRBJ1-1, with the D gene uncertain. From the cysteine through the phenylalanine, the CDR3 covers 15 amino acids. The DNA shown is the 45-base CDR3, in frame from base 1. V is clipped by 4 bases and J by 0 bases, and the sequence between their germline boundaries is 12 bases long. From a lookup of the germline V gene, CDR1 and CDR2 are SGHVS and FQNEAQ.